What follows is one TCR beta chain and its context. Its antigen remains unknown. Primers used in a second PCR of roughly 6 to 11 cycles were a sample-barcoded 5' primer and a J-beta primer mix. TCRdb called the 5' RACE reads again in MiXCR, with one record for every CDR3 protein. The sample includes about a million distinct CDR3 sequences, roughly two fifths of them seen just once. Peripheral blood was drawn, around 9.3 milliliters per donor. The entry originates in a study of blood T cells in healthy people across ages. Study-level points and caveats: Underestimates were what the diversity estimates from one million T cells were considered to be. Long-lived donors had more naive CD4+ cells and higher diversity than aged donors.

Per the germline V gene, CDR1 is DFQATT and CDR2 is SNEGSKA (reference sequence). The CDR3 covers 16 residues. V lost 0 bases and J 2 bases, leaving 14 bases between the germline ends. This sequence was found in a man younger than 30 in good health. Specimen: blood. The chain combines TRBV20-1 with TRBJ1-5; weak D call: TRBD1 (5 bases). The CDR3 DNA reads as TGCAGTGCTAGAGATAGTAGGGGCGCGGGCAATCAGCCCCAGCATTTT. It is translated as CSARDSRGAGNQPQHF.